This T cell receptor beta chain was obtained from a study of cytomegalovirus exposure and HLA in healthy donors. Across the whole study: The 90 to 150 validation repertoires used the same platform as the roughly 610 first-cohort repertoires, a later analysis reported.

Remarks on this clone: The antigen is undetermined.

Germline-derived CDR1 and CDR2 are LNHDA and SQIVND (reference sequence). With 3 bases clipped from V and 8 bases from J, the junction kept 9 bases outside the gene matches. CDR3 size: 15 residues. TCRdb keeps only in-frame clones here, not all; method: immunoSEQ multiplex PCR. The sample holds about 220,000 clones, almost 90% seen once. General study points: According to reports, the classifier identified cytomegalovirus status with high specificity and sensitivity. TCR beta chains numbering approximately 150 were designated cytomegalovirus-associated.

Sequencing input: PBMCs. The rearrangement joins TRBV19 to TRBJ2-1, with 8 nucleotides matching TRBD1. This sequence originates from a young woman in good health and CMV-seronegative. Here the CDR3 DNA reads TGTGCCAGTAGTATCGGACAGGGAATGTTCTATGAGCAGTTCTTC. Protein sequence: CASSIGQGMFYEQFF.